These 30 T cell receptor beta chains were all obtained from the same sample, sequenced in a study of CD8+CD57+ T cells in acquired aplastic anemia. Patients included in sequencing had previously demonstrated CD8+CD57+ cell expansion by flow cytometry. It was genomic DNA that served as the template for profiling TCR beta VDJ and CDR3. Using its own MiXCR run on the reads, TCRdb lists one record per CDR3 protein. The repertoire has approximately 180,000 distinct CDR3 sequences, 45% to 55% of them found once; the top ten carry 1.1%. Sequencing was performed on sorted CD4+, CD8+, or CD8+CD57+ T cells (not recorded which) from PBMCs. All receptors come from a human donor with aplastic anemia.

At least ten counts were recorded for this clonotype. The V and J genes are TRBV9 and TRBJ2-6, with TRBD2 as a possible D gene (6 bases). CDR3 length equals 18 residues. V lost 4 bases to trimming and J lost 1 base, with 18 bases between them. The germline V gene has CDR1 SGDLS and CDR2 YYNGEE. The CDR3 coding sequence is TGTGCCAGCAGCCCAACCGGGACGGGAGAGTCTGGGGCCAACGTCCTGACTTTC. Translation gives CASSPTGTGESGANVLTF.

The V gene is TRBV2, the J gene TRBJ2-1; TRBD2 matches at 8 bases. CDR3 length: 17 amino acids. J gave up 7 bases and V 6 bases, and 17 bases lay outside the gene matches. Germline assignment: CDR1 SNHLY and CDR2 FYNNEI. The CDR3 DNA sequence: TGTGCCAGCAGACTAGGGGGGCAAGCGGGAGCGAGGAATGAGCAGTTCTTC. Translating gives CASRLGGQAGARNEQFF.

The chain recombines TRBV20-1 with TRBJ2-7, with TRBD2 identical over 9 bases. CDR3 length: 13 residues. Germline CDR1 and CDR2: DFQATT and SNEGSKA (reference sequence). Trimming cost V 4 bases and J 0 bases; bases outside gene matches: 1. CDR3 amino acids: CSATSGDSYEQYF. The CDR3 DNA follows: TGCAGTGCTACTAGCGGGGACTCCTACGAGCAGTACTTC.

This clonotype was seen ten or more times. The CDR3 DNA follows: TGTGCCACCATTAGGAACAGATCGAACACCGGGGAGCTGTTTTTT. It yields the protein CATIRNRSNTGELFF. V gene TRBV24-1 combines with J gene TRBJ2-2; no definite D call. Germline values: CDR1 KGHDR, CDR2 SFDVKD. V gave up 8 bases and J gave up 0 bases, with 12 bases separating them. The length of the CDR3 is 15 residues.

This clonotype was seen repeatedly, ten times or more. The CDR3 coding sequence is TGTGCCAGCAGCCCCTTTCTAGCGGTATCCTACAATGAGCAGTTCTTC. Amino acids: CASSPFLAVSYNEQFF. V gene TRBV9 combines with J gene TRBJ2-1; 7 bases are shared with TRBD2. The germline V gene has CDR1 SGDLS and CDR2 YYNGEE. The CDR3 is 16 residues long. Trimming took 4 bases from V and 1 from J; bases not matched to a gene: 8.

The V call is TRBV5-1, the J call TRBJ2-2; TRBD1 is a possible D gene (6 bases). CDR1 and CDR2 from the germline V gene are SGHRS and YFSETQ. Trimming stripped 4 bases from V and 4 bases from J, with 8 bases between. The CDR3 contains 13 residues. The CDR3 spells CASSAGVTGELFF. DNA for the CDR3: TGCGCCAGCAGCGCAGGGGTCACCGGGGAGCTGTTTTTT.

This clonotype was counted between two and nine times. The chain links TRBV20-1 to TRBJ1-5; D not resolved. The CDR3 contains 13 residues. Trimming removed 5 bases from V and 5 bases from J, with 13 bases in between. Germline assignment: CDR1 DFQATT and CDR2 SNEGSKA (reference sequence). The CDR3 here is CSAQDTFDQPQHF. In nucleotides, the CDR3 is TGCAGTGCTCAAGACACGTTCGATCAGCCCCAGCATTTT.

Ten or more counts support this clonotype. The rearrangement uses TRBV9 and TRBJ1-6; D remains unclear. The ends were cut back, 0 bases at V and 7 bases at J, with 11 bases in the middle. Looked up from germline, CDR1 is SGDLS and CDR2 is YYNGEE. The CDR3 consists of 15 residues. DNA of the CDR3: TGTGCCAGCAGCGTAGGGGGAGGACCCAATTCACCCCTCCACTTT. Its protein product is CASSVGGGPNSPLHF.

The count of this clonotype is one. V and J are TRBV24-1 and TRBJ1-5; TRBD1 matches at 7 bases. The CDR3 spans 15 residues. Germline V CDR1 and CDR2: KGHDR, SFDVKD. J was trimmed by 6 bases and V by 8 bases; bases with no gene match: 12. The CDR3 reads CATTNRQGRGQPQHF. The CDR3 DNA reads as TGTGCCACCACCAACCGACAGGGAAGGGGTCAGCCCCAGCATTTT.

This clonotype was seen repeatedly, ten times or more. The chain combines TRBV10-3 with TRBJ1-5; D might be TRBD1 (5 bases). This CDR3 spans 13 amino acids. Trimming pared 7 bases from V and 3 bases from J, leaving 10 bases between. From germline, CDR1 is ENHRY and CDR2 SYGVKD. The CDR3 loop is CAITGGDNQPQHF. The CDR3 DNA follows: TGTGCCATCACCGGAGGGGACAATCAGCCCCAGCATTTT.

V usage is TRBV6-1 and J usage is TRBJ1-5; tentatively, D is TRBD1 (5 bases). This CDR3 spans 14 amino acids. CDR1 and CDR2 (germline): MNHNS, SASEGT. Trimming removed 7 bases at V and 0 bases at J, with 10 bases between. The CDR3 DNA follows: TGTGCCAGCATATGGGACCTTAGCAATCAGCCCCAGCATTTT. Its protein product is CASIWDLSNQPQHF.

The genes are TRBV25-1 and TRBJ1-2; no clear D gene. The germline CDR1 and CDR2 sequences are MGHDK and SYGVNS. The V and J ends lost 3 bases and 0 bases respectively, with 11 bases between them. The CDR3 has 15 residues. The CDR3 coding sequence is TGTGCCAGCAGTGACACCGGGAACTCTAACTATGGCTACACCTTC. The encoded protein is CASSDTGNSNYGYTF.

This clonotype was counted a few times. The rearrangement joins TRBV24-1 to TRBJ2-7; a weak D match, TRBD1 (6 bases). Germline CDR1 is KGHDR and CDR2 is SFDVKD. The length of the CDR3 is 17 residues. Trimming removed 2 bases at V and 3 bases at J, with 19 bases between. The CDR3 nucleotides read TGTGCCACCAGTGATTCTCATTACGACAGGCAGAACTACGAGCAGTACTTC. It yields the protein CATSDSHYDRQNYEQYF.

The table lists this clonotype with many counts. This chain connects TRBV7-3 to TRBJ2-1; 12 nucleotides match TRBD1. Germline V gene data show CDR1 as SGHTA and CDR2 as FQGTGA. The CDR3 consists of 14 residues. J gave up 7 bases and V 5 bases, and 3 bases lay outside the gene matches. The CDR3 region has the DNA TGTGCCAGCAGCCTGGGACAGGGGGCAAATGAGCAGTTCTTC. It encodes CASSLGQGANEQFF.

V and J are TRBV25-1 and TRBJ2-7; 8 positions agree with TRBD1. The CDR3 contains 17 residues. Germline V CDR1 and CDR2: MGHDK, SYGVNS. V shed 3 bases, J shed 1 base, and the junction held 11 bases outside the gene matches. CDR3 sequence: CASSDRQGASVSYEQYF. The CDR3, as DNA: TGTGCCAGCAGTGACCGCCAGGGGGCTAGTGTTTCCTACGAGCAGTACTTC.

Many counts were recorded for this clonotype. The chain is built from TRBV19 and TRBJ1-3, with a weak D call TRBD1 (5 bases). Per the germline V gene, CDR1 is LNHDA and CDR2 is SQIVND (reference sequence). Trimming left V 7 bases short and J 1 base short, with 14 bases between. CDR3 size: 15 residues. The CDR3 bases are TGTGCCAGTAATAACAGGAGCCCATCTGGAAACACCATATATTTT. It codes for CASNNRSPSGNTIYF. The whole variable domain, remainder taken from reference TRBV19 and TRBJ1-3, is DGGITQSPKYLFRKEGQNVTLSCEQNLNHDAMYWYRQDPGQGLRLIYYSQIVNDFQKGDIAEGYSVSREKKESFPLTVTSAQKNPTAFYLCASNNRSPSGNTIYFGEGSWLTVV.

In its sample, this clonotype was seen many times. The rearrangement uses TRBV12-3 or TRBV12-4 and TRBJ1-1, with D tentatively TRBD1 (6 bases). Trimming removed 3 bases at V and 5 bases at J, with 19 bases between. The CDR3 sequence is 16 residues long. The CDR3 region has the DNA TGTGCCAGCAGTTTCGGGGCCCAGGGGCTGAGTACTGAAGCTTTCTTT. It translates to CASSFGAQGLSTEAFF.

The CDR3 nucleotides are TGTGCCAGCTCACCGACCAAGGACTCTGGAAACACCATATATTTT. The encoded protein is CASSPTKDSGNTIYF. This chain uses TRBV18 with TRBJ1-3, with D unresolved. The length of the CDR3 is 15 residues. The V end was cut by 3 bases, the J end by 0 bases, with 9 bases between. Germline loops: CDR1 KGHSH, CDR2 LQKENI.

This chain links TRBV28 with TRBJ1-2; D may be TRBD1 (5 bases). This CDR3 spans 14 amino acids. Germline CDR1 MDHEN, CDR2 SYDVKM. Trimming pared 7 bases from V and 4 bases from J, leaving 16 bases between. DNA for the CDR3: TGTGCCAGCATTGGAGGAGGGGTTCCCTATGGCTACACCTTC. Encoded protein: CASIGGGVPYGYTF.

This clonotype has at least ten counts. The genes are TRBV20-1 and TRBJ1-5, with D possibly TRBD1 on 6 matching bases. The CDR3 extends over 14 amino acids. The V gene's germline CDR1 is DFQATT and CDR2 SNEGSKA (reference sequence). The V gene lost 0 bases and the J gene lost 7 bases, with 13 bases spanning the gap. DNA for the CDR3: TGCAGTGCTAGAGAGGGCAGGGGAGGGCAGCCCCAGCATTTT. Protein: CSAREGRGGQPQHF.

This clonotype occurred a few times. The chain is built from TRBV15 and TRBJ2-5; D is unresolved. The V end was cut by 5 bases, the J end by 5 bases, with 9 bases between. The germline V gene has CDR1 LNHNV and CDR2 YYDKDF (reference sequence). This CDR3 comprises 12 residues. The CDR3 spells CATSPGFETQYF. The CDR3 bases are TGTGCCACCAGCCCCGGGTTTGAGACCCAGTACTTC.

The rearrangement links TRBV10-3 to TRBJ2-5, with D unclear. The CDR3 loop spans 11 amino acids. Germline CDR1 is ENHRY and CDR2 is SYGVKD. Trimming left V 4 bases short and J 7 bases short, with 7 bases between. Here the CDR3 reads CAISGLGTQYF. The CDR3 DNA is TGTGCCATCAGTGGCCTGGGGACCCAGTACTTC.

V usage is TRBV24-1 and J usage is TRBJ2-5; D perhaps matches TRBD2 (5 bases). Germline CDR1 and CDR2: KGHDR and SFDVKD. Trimming removed 9 bases at V and 9 bases at J, with 19 bases between. CDR3 length: 13 residues. The CDR3 bases are TGTGCCACCGCCCACGGCGGGTACCGGGCCCAGTACTTC. Residues: CATAHGGYRAQYF.

As concerns this clonotype: The conserved phenylalanine or tryptophan is not found at the CDR3 terminus, so this likely reflects a read error. This sequence joins TRBV5-1 and TRBJ2-1, with D perhaps matching TRBD1 or TRBD2 (6 bases each). The V gene lost 1 base and the J gene lost 10 bases, with 18 bases spanning the gap. CDR1 and CDR2 (germline): SGHRS, YFSETQ. This CDR3 is built from 15 residues. The CDR3 DNA sequence: TGCGCCAGCAGCTTGTGGGGGGCAGGTAGGGGGGAGCAGTTCTCC. Translated: CASSLWGAGRGEQFS.

This clonotype appeared once. The CDR3 coding sequence is TGTGCCAGTAGTATCCTAGCGGGACGGGGTGAGACCCAGTACTTC. Residues: CASSILAGRGETQYF. V is TRBV19 and J is TRBJ2-5; 9 bases agree with TRBD2. The V gene end was trimmed by 3 bases and the J gene end by 5 bases; junction bases not matched to a gene: 7. Germline CDR1 LNHDA, CDR2 SQIVND (reference sequence). This CDR3 is built from 15 residues.

This clonotype was picked up many times. J is TRBJ2-3 and V is TRBV20-1, with TRBD1 identical over 9 bases. Germline V gene lookup returns CDR1 DFQATT and CDR2 SNEGSKA (reference sequence). V lost 6 bases to trimming and J lost 2 bases; unmatched junction nucleotides: 9. The CDR3 contains 15 residues. CDR3 sequence reads: CSAGLGQGFTDTQYF. The CDR3 nucleotides are TGCAGTGCCGGCCTAGGACAGGGGTTCACAGATACGCAGTATTTT.

The table lists this clonotype with a count of one. The V call is TRBV7-9, the J call TRBJ2-7, with a tentative D call TRBD2 (6 bases). This CDR3 has 14 amino acids. Germline values: CDR1 SEHNR, CDR2 FQNEAQ (reference sequence). Trimming cost V 7 bases and J 3 bases, with 16 bases left between them. In nucleotides, the CDR3 is TGTGCCAGCACTCTGGGAGGCCGGGACTACGAGCAGTACTTC. It yields the protein CASTLGGRDYEQYF.

This clonotype appeared many times. The V call is TRBV2, the J call TRBJ2-7; D is perhaps TRBD2 (6 bases). The CDR3 length is 12 residues. The germline V gene encodes CDR1 SNHLY and CDR2 FYNNEI. Deletions cut 9 bases from V and 0 bases from J, with 9 bases between. The CDR3 coding sequence is TGTGCCAGTAGGCGGGGCTCCTACGAGCAGTACTTC. Its protein is CASRRGSYEQYF.

This clonotype was detected ten times or more. The V and J genes are TRBV20-1 and TRBJ2-5; 7 bases agree with TRBD2. The junction had 6 bases not matched to a gene; V was cut back by 1 base and J by 1 base. The CDR3 spans 15 residues. Germline loops: CDR1 DFQATT, CDR2 SNEGSKA (reference sequence). The CDR3 DNA follows: TGCAGTGCTAGAGTCTGGCGGGGGATCCAAGAGACCCAGTACTTC. Translation gives CSARVWRGIQETQYF.

This clonotype was observed at least ten times. The CDR3 loop is CASSYSTDRGQGYTF. As DNA, the CDR3 is TGTGCCAGCAGTTACTCGACGGACAGGGGGCAAGGCTACACCTTC. The J gene is TRBJ1-2, the V gene TRBV6-5; TRBD1 matches 11 bases. Germline loops: CDR1 MNHEY, CDR2 SVGAGI. CDR3 length equals 15 residues. Losses at the gene ends were 0 bases for V and 8 bases for J; bases not matched to a gene: 5.